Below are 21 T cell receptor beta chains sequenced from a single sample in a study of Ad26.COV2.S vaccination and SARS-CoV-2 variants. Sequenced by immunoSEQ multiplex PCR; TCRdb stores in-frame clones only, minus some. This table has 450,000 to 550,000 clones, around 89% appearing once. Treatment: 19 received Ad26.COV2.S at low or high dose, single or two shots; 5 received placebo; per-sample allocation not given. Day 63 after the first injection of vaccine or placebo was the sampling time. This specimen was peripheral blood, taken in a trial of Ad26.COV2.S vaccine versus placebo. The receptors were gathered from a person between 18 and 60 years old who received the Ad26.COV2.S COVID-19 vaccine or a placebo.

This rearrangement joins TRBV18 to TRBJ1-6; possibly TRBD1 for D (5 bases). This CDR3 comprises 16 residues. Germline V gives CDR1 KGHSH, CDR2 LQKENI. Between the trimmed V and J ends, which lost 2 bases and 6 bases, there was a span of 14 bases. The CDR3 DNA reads TGTGCCAGCTCACCATCGGTTGGGCAGGGTAATTCACCCCTCCACTTT. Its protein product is CASSPSVGQGNSPLHF.

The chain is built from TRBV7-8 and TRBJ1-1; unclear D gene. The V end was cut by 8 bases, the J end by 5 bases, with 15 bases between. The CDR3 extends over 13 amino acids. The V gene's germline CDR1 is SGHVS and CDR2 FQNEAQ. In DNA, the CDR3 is TGTGCCAGCCAAATCCCAAGGGCAACTGAAGCTTTCTTT. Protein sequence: CASQIPRATEAFF.

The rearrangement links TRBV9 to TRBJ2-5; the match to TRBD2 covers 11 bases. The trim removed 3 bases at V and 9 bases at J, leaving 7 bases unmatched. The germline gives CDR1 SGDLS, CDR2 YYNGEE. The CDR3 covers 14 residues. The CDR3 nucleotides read TGTGCCAGCAGCGAGTCTAGCGGGAGGTTGCCCCAGTACTTC. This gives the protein CASSESSGRLPQYF.

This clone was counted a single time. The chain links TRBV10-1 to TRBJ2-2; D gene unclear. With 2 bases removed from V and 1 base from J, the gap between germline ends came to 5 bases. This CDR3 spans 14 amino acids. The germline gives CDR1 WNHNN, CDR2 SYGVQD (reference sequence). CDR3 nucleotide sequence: TGCGCCAGCAGTGAGCGAGGGAACACCGGGGAGCTGTTTTTT. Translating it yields CASSERGNTGELFF.

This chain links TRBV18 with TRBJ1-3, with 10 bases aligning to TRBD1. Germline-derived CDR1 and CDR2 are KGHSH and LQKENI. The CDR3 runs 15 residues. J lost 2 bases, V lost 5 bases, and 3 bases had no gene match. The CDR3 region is CASSSDRGPGNTIYF. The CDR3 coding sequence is TGTGCCAGCTCAAGTGACAGGGGGCCTGGAAACACCATATATTTT. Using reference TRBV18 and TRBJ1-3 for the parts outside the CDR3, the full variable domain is NAGVMQNPRHLVRRRGQEARLRCSPMKGHSHVYWYRQLPEEGLKFMVYLQKENIIDESGMPKERFSAEFPKEGPSILRIQQVVRGDSAAYFCASSSDRGPGNTIYFGEGSWLTVV.

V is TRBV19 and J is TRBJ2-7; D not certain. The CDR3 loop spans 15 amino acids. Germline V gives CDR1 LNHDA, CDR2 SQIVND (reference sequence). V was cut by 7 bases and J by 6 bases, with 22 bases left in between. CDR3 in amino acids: CASKNLGRLTFEQYF. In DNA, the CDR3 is TGTGCCAGTAAAAACCTCGGGCGACTTACCTTCGAGCAGTACTTC.

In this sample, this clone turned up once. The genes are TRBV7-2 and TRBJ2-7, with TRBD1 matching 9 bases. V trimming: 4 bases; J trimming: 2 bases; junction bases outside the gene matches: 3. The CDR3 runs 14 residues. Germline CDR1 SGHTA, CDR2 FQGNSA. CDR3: CASSSGQGTYEQYF. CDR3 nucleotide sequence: TGTGCCAGCAGCTCCGGACAGGGGACCTACGAGCAGTACTTC.

CDR3 coding DNA: TGTGCCAGCAGTGAAGCGGGAGGGCCCCTCGTTGAGCAGTTCTTC. Its translation is CASSEAGGPLVEQFF. The genes are TRBV6-1 and TRBJ2-1; 7 nucleotides align to TRBD2. The CDR3 runs to 15 residues. Trimming removed 0 bases from V and 9 bases from J; junction bases left unmatched: 8. Per germline, CDR1 MNHNS and CDR2 SASEGT.

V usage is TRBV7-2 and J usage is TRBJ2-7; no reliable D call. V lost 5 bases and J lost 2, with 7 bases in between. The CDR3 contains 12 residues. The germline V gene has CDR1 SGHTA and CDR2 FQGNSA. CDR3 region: CASSGITYEQYF. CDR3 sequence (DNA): TGTGCCAGCAGCGGGATTACCTACGAGCAGTACTTC.

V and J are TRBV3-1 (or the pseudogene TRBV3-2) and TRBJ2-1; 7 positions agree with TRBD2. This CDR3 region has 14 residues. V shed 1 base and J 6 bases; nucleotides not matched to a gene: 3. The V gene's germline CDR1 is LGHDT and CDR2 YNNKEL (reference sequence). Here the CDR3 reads CASSQGTRGNEQFF. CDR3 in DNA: TGTGCCAGCAGCCAAGGGACTAGAGGCAATGAGCAGTTCTTC.

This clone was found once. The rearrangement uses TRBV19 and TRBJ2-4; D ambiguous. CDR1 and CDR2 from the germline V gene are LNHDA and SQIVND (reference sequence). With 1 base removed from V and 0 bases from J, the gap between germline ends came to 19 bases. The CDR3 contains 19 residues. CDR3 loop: CASSIGEAGGKSAKNIQYF. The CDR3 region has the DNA TGTGCCAGTAGTATAGGTGAGGCAGGCGGTAAATCAGCCAAAAACATTCAGTACTTC. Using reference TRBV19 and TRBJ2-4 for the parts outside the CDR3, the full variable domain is DGGITQSPKYLFRKEGQNVTLSCEQNLNHDAMYWYRQDPGQGLRLIYYSQIVNDFQKGDIAEGYSVSREKKESFPLTVTSAQKNPTAFYLCASSIGEAGGKSAKNIQYFGAGTRLSVL.

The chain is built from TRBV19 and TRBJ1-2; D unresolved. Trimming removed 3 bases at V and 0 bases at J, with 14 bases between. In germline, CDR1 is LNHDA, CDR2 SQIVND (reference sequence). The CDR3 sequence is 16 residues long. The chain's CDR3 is CASSIPATSANYGYTF. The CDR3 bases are TGTGCCAGTAGTATCCCGGCGACCTCAGCTAACTATGGCTACACCTTC.

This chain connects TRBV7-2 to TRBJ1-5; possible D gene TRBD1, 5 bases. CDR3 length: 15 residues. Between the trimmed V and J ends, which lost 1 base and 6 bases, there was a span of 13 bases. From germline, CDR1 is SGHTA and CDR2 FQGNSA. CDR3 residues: CASSLGSGLVQPQHF. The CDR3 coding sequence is TGTGCCAGCAGCTTAGGCTCAGGGTTGGTTCAGCCCCAGCATTTT.

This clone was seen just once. CDR3: CASSPQDRGYGYTF. CDR3 DNA: TGTGCCAGCAGTCCCCAGGACAGGGGATATGGCTACACCTTC. The V call is TRBV6-5, the J call TRBJ1-2; TRBD1 matches at 9 bases. This CDR3 has 14 amino acids. Germline-derived CDR1 and CDR2 are MNHEY and SVGAGI. Trimming at V came to 5 bases and at J to 5 bases, leaving 6 bases not matched to a gene.

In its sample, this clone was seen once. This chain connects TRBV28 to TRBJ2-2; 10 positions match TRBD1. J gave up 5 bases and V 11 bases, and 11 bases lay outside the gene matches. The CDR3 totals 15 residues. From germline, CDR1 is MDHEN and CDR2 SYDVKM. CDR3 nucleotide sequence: TGTGCCGCCTCGACAGGGGGCGCGTTGACCGGGGAGCTGTTTTTT. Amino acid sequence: CAASTGGALTGELFF.

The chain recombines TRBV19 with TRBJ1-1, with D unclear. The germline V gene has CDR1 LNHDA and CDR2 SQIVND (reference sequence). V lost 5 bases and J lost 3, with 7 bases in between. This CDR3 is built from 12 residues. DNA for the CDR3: TGTGCCAGTAGTCAACACGACACTGAAGCTTTCTTT. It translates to CASSQHDTEAFF.

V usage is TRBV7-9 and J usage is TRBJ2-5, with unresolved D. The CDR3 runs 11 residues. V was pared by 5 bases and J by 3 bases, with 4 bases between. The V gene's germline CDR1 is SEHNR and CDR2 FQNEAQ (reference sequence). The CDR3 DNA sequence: TGTGCCAGCAGCCCCAAAGAGACCCAGTACTTC. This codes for CASSPKETQYF.

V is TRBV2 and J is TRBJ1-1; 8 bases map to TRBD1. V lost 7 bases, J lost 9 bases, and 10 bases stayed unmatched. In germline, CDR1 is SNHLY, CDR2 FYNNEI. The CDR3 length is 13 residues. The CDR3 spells CASNLIRTGKAFF. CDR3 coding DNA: TGTGCCAGCAACTTAATTAGGACAGGGAAAGCTTTCTTT.

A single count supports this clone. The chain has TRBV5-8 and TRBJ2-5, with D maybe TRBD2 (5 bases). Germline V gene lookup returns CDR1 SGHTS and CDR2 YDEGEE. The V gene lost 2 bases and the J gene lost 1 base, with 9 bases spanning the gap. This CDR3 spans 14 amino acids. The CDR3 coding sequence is TGTGCCAGCAGCTTTGGACTCATCCAAGAGACCCAGTACTTC. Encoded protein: CASSFGLIQETQYF.

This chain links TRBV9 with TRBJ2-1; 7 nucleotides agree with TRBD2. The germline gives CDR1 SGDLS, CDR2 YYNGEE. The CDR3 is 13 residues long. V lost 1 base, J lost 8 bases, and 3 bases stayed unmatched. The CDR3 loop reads CASSVSTSDEQFF. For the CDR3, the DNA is TGTGCCAGCAGCGTATCCACTAGCGATGAGCAGTTCTTC.

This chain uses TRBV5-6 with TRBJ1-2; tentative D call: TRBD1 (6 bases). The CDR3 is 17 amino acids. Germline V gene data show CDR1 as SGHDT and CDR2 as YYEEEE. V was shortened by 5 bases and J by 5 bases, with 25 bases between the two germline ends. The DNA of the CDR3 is TGTGCCAGCAGTATCGATTCCGGGACACTCTTGGGTTATGGCTACACCTTC. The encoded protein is CASSIDSGTLLGYGYTF.